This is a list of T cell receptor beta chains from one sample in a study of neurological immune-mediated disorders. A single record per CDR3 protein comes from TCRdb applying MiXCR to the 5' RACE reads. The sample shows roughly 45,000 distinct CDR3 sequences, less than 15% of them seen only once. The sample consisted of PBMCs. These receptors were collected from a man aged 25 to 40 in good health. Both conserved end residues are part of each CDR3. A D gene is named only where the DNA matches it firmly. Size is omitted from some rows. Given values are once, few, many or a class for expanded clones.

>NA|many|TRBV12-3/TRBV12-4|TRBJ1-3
CASSPVTGFNTIYF
TGTGCCAGCAGTCCCGTAACAGGGTTCAACACCATATATTTT
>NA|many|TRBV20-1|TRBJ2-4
CSAPDPDRNIQYF
TGCAGTGCTCCCGACCCAGACAGGAACATTCAGTACTTC
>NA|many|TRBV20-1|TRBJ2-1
CSARDVGGHGNEQFF
TGCAGTGCTAGAGATGTGGGCGGCCACGGGAATGAGCAGTTCTTC
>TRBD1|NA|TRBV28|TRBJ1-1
CPSKGTAYITEAFF
TGCCCCAGCAAAGGGACAGCGTATATCACTGAAGCTTTCTTT
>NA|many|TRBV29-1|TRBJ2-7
CSVQRGDNSYEQYF
TGCAGCGTTCAAAGGGGGGACAACTCCTACGAGCAGTACTTC
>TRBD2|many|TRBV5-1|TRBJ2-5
CASSATSGNQETQYF
TGCGCCAGCAGCGCGACTAGCGGGAACCAAGAGACCCAGTACTTC
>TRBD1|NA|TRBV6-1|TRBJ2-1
CASSERTGTNEQFF
TGTGCCAGCAGTGAACGGACAGGTACTAATGAGCAGTTCTTC
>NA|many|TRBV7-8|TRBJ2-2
CASSLGSGTTVTGELFF
TGTGCCAGCAGCTTGGGCTCCGGGACCACGGTCACCGGGGAGCTGTTTTTT
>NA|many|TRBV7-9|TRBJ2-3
CASSFMGGSQTDTQYF
TGTGCCAGCAGCTTTATGGGGGGTTCCCAGACAGATACGCAGTATTTT
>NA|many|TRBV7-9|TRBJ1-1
CASSLGAYMNTEAFF
TGTGCCAGCAGCTTAGGCGCGTACATGAACACTGAAGCTTTCTTT
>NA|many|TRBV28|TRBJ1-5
CASSLTRVPNQPQHF
TGTGCCAGCAGCCTTACCCGGGTCCCCAATCAGCCCCAGCATTTT
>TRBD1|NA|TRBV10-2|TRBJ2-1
CASSEWGQYNEQFF
TGCGCCAGCAGTGAGTGGGGACAGTACAATGAGCAGTTCTTC
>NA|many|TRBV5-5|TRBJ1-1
CASSSGQDTAFF
TGTGCCAGCAGCTCCGGACAAGACACAGCTTTCTTT
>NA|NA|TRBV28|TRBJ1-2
CASSFQDANYGYSF
TGTGCCAGCAGCTTCCAGGACGCTAACTATGGCTACTCCTTC
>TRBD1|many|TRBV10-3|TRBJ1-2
CAIKAGGPLGYTF
TGTGCCATCAAGGCAGGGGGCCCCTTGGGCTACACCTTC
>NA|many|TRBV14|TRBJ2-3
CASSLTGEGGPDTQYF
TGTGCCAGCAGCCTGACGGGGGAGGGGGGGCCAGATACGCAGTATTTT
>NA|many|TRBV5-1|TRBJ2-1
CASSLSEMGYNEQFF
TGCGCCAGCAGCTTGAGTGAGATGGGCTACAATGAGCAGTTCTTC
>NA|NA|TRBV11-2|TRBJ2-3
CASSLESGSPTGRASTDTQYF
TGTGCCAGCAGCTTAGAATCAGGGTCCCCCACAGGCCGTGCTAGCACAGATACGCAGTATTTT
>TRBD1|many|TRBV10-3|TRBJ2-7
CAISDKQGASYEQYF
TGTGCCATCAGTGATAAACAGGGGGCTTCCTACGAGCAGTACTTC
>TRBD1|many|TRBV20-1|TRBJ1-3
CSAGQGASSSGNTIYF
TGCAGTGCGGGGCAGGGGGCGTCTAGCTCTGGAAACACCATATATTTT
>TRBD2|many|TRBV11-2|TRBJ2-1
CASSYGLAHYNEQFF
TGTGCCAGCTCGTATGGACTAGCGCATTACAATGAGCAGTTCTTC
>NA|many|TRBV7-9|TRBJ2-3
CASGPGLRTDTQYF
TGTGCCAGCGGACCGGGACTCCGCACAGATACGCAGTATTTT
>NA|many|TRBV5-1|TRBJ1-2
CASRESPNYGYTF
TGCGCCAGCAGGGAGAGTCCGAACTATGGCTACACCTTC
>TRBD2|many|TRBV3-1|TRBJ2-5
CASSGTGTSVGETQYF
TGTGCCAGCAGCGGCACGGGGACTAGCGTGGGGGAGACCCAGTACTTC
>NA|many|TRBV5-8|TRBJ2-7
CASSFSGPIGQYF
TGTGCCAGCAGCTTCTCGGGGCCTATTGGGCAGTACTTC
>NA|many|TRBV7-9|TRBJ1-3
CASSLGPGMLSGNTIYF
TGTGCCAGCAGCTTAGGTCCCGGGATGCTCTCTGGAAACACCATATATTTT
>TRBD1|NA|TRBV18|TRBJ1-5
CASSQGAGQPQHF
TGTGCCAGCTCACAGGGGGCAGGTCAGCCCCAGCATTTT
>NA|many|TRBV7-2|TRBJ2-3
CASSLAPVTTDTQYF
TGTGCCAGCAGCTTAGCGCCCGTAACCACAGATACGCAGTATTTT
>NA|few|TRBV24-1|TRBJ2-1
CATSGASRLQVETRTEYNEQFF
TGTGCCACCAGTGGGGCGTCTCGGCTCCAGGTGGAGACTAGGACCGAATACAATGAGCAGTTCTTC
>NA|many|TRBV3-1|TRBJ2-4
CASSQASWFGNIQYF
TGTGCCAGCAGCCAAGCCTCATGGTTCGGAAACATTCAGTACTTC
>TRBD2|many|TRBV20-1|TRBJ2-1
CSPGTSGFNEQFF
TGCAGTCCTGGGACTAGCGGATTCAATGAGCAGTTCTTC
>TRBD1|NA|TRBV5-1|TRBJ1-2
CASSLDGGQDYGYTF
TGCGCCAGCAGCTTGGACGGGGGACAGGACTATGGCTACACCTTC
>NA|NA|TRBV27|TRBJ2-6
CASFLPLGSGANVLTF
TGTGCCAGTTTCTTGCCCTTGGGTTCTGGGGCCAACGTCCTGACTTTC
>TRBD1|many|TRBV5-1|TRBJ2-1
CASSFYFAGPDRDGYNEQFF
TGCGCCAGCAGCTTCTATTTCGCGGGTCCTGACAGGGATGGATACAATGAGCAGTTCTTC
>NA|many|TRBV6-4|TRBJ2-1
CASSDSSRQEYNEQFF
TGTGCCAGCAGTGACTCGAGTCGGCAGGAGTACAATGAGCAGTTCTTC
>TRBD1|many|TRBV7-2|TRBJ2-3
CASSPEAIQGAYTDTQYF
TGTGCCAGCAGCCCCGAAGCGATACAGGGGGCTTACACAGATACGCAGTATTTT
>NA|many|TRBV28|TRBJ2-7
CASSRSRTYTYEQYF
TGTGCCAGCAGTCGATCCAGGACTTACACCTACGAGCAGTACTTC
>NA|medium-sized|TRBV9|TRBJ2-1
CASSPKGGYNEQFF
TGTGCCAGCAGCCCTAAGGGGGGGTACAATGAGCAGTTCTTC
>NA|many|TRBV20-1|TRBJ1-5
CSASRQPNQPQHF
TGCAGTGCTAGTCGACAGCCGAATCAGCCCCAGCATTTT
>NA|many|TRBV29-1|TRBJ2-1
CSVVVENHSYNEQFF
TGCAGCGTTGTGGTAGAGAACCACTCCTACAATGAGCAGTTCTTC
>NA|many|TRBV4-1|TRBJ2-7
CASSQGSDGYEQYF
TGCGCCAGCAGCCAAGGATCGGACGGCTACGAGCAGTACTTC
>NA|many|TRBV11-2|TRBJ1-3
CASGRTAVGTIYF
TGTGCCAGCGGCCGGACCGCGGTGGGCACCATATATTTT
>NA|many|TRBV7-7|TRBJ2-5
CASSPAGIQETQYF
TGTGCCAGCAGCCCCGCAGGGATCCAAGAGACCCAGTACTTC
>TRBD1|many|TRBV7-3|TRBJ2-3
CASSLTGVADTQYF
TGTGCCAGCAGCTTGACAGGGGTAGCAGATACGCAGTATTTT
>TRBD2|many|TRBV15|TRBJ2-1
CATSRVVSGKSYNEQFF
TGTGCCACCAGCAGAGTGGTAAGCGGGAAATCCTACAATGAGCAGTTCTTC
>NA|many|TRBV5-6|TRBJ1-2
CASSLAGRSYGYTF
TGTGCCAGCAGCTTGGCCGGCAGGAGCTATGGCTACACCTTC
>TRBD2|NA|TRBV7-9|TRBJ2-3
CASIGLAGVADTQYF
TGTGCCAGCATCGGACTAGCGGGAGTCGCAGATACGCAGTATTTT
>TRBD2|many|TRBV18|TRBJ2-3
CASSHGTSGTRDTQYF
TGTGCCAGCTCCCACGGGACTAGCGGGACGCGGGATACGCAGTATTTT
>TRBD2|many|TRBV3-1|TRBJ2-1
CASSQASGRPLGEQFF
TGTGCCAGCAGCCAAGCGAGCGGGAGGCCCCTTGGTGAGCAGTTCTTC
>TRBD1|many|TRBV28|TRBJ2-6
CASRPRQGTMRGANVLTF
TGTGCCAGCAGACCTAGACAGGGGACAATGCGGGGGGCCAACGTCCTGACTTTC
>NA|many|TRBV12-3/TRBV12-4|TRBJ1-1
CASSFGGMNTEAFF
TGTGCCAGCAGTTTCGGGGGAATGAACACTGAAGCTTTCTTT
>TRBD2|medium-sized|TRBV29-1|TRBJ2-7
CSVQTSGNYEQYF
TGCAGCGTTCAGACTAGCGGGAACTACGAGCAGTACTTC
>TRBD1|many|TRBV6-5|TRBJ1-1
CASTRGQGSRSTEAFF
TGTGCCAGCACACGCGGACAGGGGAGTAGGAGCACTGAAGCTTTCTTT
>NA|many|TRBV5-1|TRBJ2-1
CASSSGTYKNEQFF
TGCGCCAGCAGCTCCGGGACTTATAAAAATGAGCAGTTCTTC
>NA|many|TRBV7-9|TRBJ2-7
CASSHNSRLRGPSSYEQYF
TGTGCCAGCAGCCACAACTCCAGATTACGGGGACCTAGCTCCTACGAGCAGTACTTC
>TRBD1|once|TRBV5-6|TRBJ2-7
CANSFAGQGFYEHYF
TGTGCCAACAGCTTTGCGGGACAGGGGTTTTACGAGCATTACTTC
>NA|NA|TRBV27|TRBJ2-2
CASSLKTGEPTGELFF
TGTGCCAGCAGCTTAAAGACAGGAGAGCCCACCGGGGAGCTGTTTTTT
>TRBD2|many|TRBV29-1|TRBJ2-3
CSGEGLAGDTQYF
TGCAGCGGTGAGGGACTAGCGGGAGATACGCAGTATTTT
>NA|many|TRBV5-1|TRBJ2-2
CASSLIRDLNTGELFF
TGCGCCAGCAGCTTGATCAGGGATTTGAACACCGGGGAGCTGTTTTTT
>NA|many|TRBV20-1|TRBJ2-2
CSARLGANTGELFF
TGCAGTGCTAGACTAGGGGCGAACACCGGGGAGCTGTTTTTT